This entry describes one T cell receptor (beta chain). The germline V gene has CDR1 SGHRS and CDR2 YFSETQ. The CDR3 has 14 amino acids. V was clipped by 3 bases and J by 3 bases, with 13 bases between them. The protocol was immunoSEQ multiplex PCR, while the TCRdb copy is restricted to in-frame clones and leaves out a portion. The data hold about 2 million clones, with just under 95% observed a single time. The data were taken from a study of shared clonotypes between healthy human individuals. It was CD45RO-negative cells, positively selected for CCR7, that made up naive CD8 cells, with terminally differentiated effector memory CD45RA+ cells excluded.

This receptor was identified in a man aged 18-30 years in good health. V usage is TRBV5-1 and J usage is TRBJ2-7; D remains unclear. Sequencing used naive CD8+ T cells sorted from blood. The CDR3 reads CASSWTDIGYEQYF. CDR3 nucleotide sequence: TGCGCCAGCAGCTGGACGGATATAGGCTACGAGCAGTACTTC.